What follows describes a single TCR beta chain. As yet, its antigen is unknown. Recipients received nonmyeloablative bone marrow transplants from related graft donors, with transient mixed chimerism. Unstimulated regulatory T cells (CD4+CD25+CD127-), CD4+CD25- non-regulatory cells, CD4 and CD8 cells were FACS-sorted from thawed PBMCs. This sample is drawn from a study of Tregs in tolerant kidney transplant recipients. Study-wide findings and caveats: For some patients, primers changed over time, blocking nucleotide-level comparison.

Profiling relied on immunoSEQ multiplex PCR, and the TCRdb table lists in-frame clones only, not all of them. The data hold about 52,000 clones, with 91% observed a single time. With V trimmed by 1 base and J by 8 bases, 5 bases remained unmatched. This CDR3 comprises 15 residues. Germline loops: CDR1 LNHDA, CDR2 SQIVND (reference sequence). This chain uses TRBV19 with TRBJ2-1; TRBD2 matches 10 bases. The specimen was CD8+ T cells from blood (PBMCs), collected 24 months after the transplant. The clonotype was recovered from a human patient who received a combined kidney and bone marrow transplant. The T cells may come from the graft donor. CDR3 nucleotides: TGTGCCAGTAGTATAGCTAGCGGGAGTTTCTATGAGCAGTTCTTC. Encoded protein: CASSIASGSFYEQFF.